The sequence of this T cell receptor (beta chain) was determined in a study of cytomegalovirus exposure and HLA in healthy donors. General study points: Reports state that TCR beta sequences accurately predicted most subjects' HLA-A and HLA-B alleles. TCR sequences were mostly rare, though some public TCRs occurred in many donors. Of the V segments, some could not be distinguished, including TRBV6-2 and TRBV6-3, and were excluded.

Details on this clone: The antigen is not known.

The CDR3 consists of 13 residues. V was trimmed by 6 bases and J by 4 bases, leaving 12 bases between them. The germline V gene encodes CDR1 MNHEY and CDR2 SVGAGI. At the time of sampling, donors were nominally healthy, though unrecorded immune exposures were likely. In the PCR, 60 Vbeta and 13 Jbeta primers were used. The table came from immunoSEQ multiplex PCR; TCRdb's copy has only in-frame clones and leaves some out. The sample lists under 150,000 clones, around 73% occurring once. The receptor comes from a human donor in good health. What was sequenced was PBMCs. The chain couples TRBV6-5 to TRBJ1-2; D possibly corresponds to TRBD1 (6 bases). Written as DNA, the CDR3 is TGTGCCAGCAGCGCTCTCAGGGGCTATGGCTACACCTTC. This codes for CASSALRGYGYTF.